This T cell receptor beta chain was sequenced during a study of blood T cell repertoires in COVID-19. As for the study in general: There were acute and convalescent COVID-19 samples, and they came from the United States, Italy and Spain. The analysed material was cDNA or gDNA that came from T cells, B-cell-depleted T cells, or PBMCs.

Only in-frame clones appear in the TCRdb table, and some are missing; sequencing was by immunoSEQ multiplex PCR. The repertoire consists of 200,000 to 250,000 clones, with around 86% occurring once and the leading ten covering 3% to 3.5%. Germline trimming cut 3 bases from V and 4 bases from J; bases unmatched to any gene: 10. The CDR3 loop spans 17 amino acids. CDR1 is SGHNT and CDR2 is YYREEE in the germline V gene (reference sequence). The clonotype was recovered from a man aged 55 to 69 with acute or convalescent COVID-19. The genes are TRBV5-4 and TRBJ2-1, with 10 bases lining up with TRBD2. The material sequenced was peripheral blood. The CDR3 coding sequence is TGTGCCAGCAGCTCTCCTCTGAGCGGGGGGGTTTACAATGAGCAGTTCTTC. Residues: CASSSPLSGGVYNEQFF.